The 32 T cell receptor beta chains listed next were all sequenced from one sample in a study of cytomegalovirus exposure and HLA in healthy donors. Primers: 60 Vbeta forward and 13 Jbeta reverse. Data came from immunoSEQ multiplex PCR; TCRdb stores just in-frame clones and leaves some out. The sample table includes roughly 200,000 clones. The sequenced material came from PBMCs. These receptors were taken from a man under 40 in good health and CMV-seronegative.

V and J are TRBV19 and TRBJ1-5; 9 bases fit TRBD1. Germline V CDR1 and CDR2: LNHDA, SQIVND (reference sequence). J lost 4 bases, V lost 4 bases, and 8 bases had no gene match. CDR3 length: 16 amino acids. This CDR3 is CASSSPGQGGNQPQHF. The CDR3 region has the DNA TGTGCCAGTAGTAGCCCGGGACAGGGAGGGAATCAGCCCCAGCATTTT. The complete variable domain, with remaining parts taken from reference TRBV19 and TRBJ1-5, reads DGGITQSPKYLFRKEGQNVTLSCEQNLNHDAMYWYRQDPGQGLRLIYYSQIVNDFQKGDIAEGYSVSREKKESFPLTVTSAQKNPTAFYLCASSSPGQGGNQPQHFGDGTRLSIL.

The chain links TRBV27 to TRBJ1-5; no clear D. V was clipped by 7 bases and J by 0 bases, with 19 bases between them. CDR3 length: 17 amino acids. Germline V gene data show CDR1 as MNHEY and CDR2 as SMNVEV (reference sequence). The CDR3: CASKSQQTPYSNQPQHF. The CDR3 DNA sequence: TGTGCCAGCAAGAGCCAACAGACCCCTTATAGCAATCAGCCCCAGCATTTT.

As for this clone: The germline gene is not matched at one end of the junction; a read error may be the cause. The genes are TRBV19 and TRBJ1-5, with 7 bases identical to TRBD1. This CDR3 contains 13 residues. Germline V CDR1 and CDR2: LNHDA, SQIVND (reference sequence). CDR3 sequence: CASSRAPDRPGIF. CDR3 sequence (DNA): TGTGCCAGTAGTAGGGCCCCGGACAGGCCTGGTATTTTT.

The chain combines TRBV6-5 with TRBJ2-1; TRBD1 agrees at 8 bases. Trimming at V came to 6 bases and at J to 8 bases, leaving 6 bases not matched to a gene. This CDR3 has 13 amino acids. Germline V gene sequence: CDR1 MNHEY, CDR2 SVGAGI. The CDR3 region is CASSPQGAHEQFF. CDR3 bases: TGTGCCAGCAGCCCTCAGGGGGCGCATGAGCAGTTCTTC.

The chain uses TRBV5-1 and TRBJ1-1; 9 nucleotides line up with TRBD1. The germline V gene has CDR1 SGHRS and CDR2 YFSETQ. Trimming took 3 bases from V and 8 from J; bases not matched to a gene: 14. This CDR3 has 16 amino acids. The CDR3 nucleotides read TGCGCCAGCAGCTACGGGACAGGGATTGTTTTGGTGGAAGCTTTCTTT. It translates to CASSYGTGIVLVEAFF.

The J gene is TRBJ2-1, the V gene TRBV18; D is perhaps TRBD2 (6 bases). CDR1 is KGHSH and CDR2 is LQKENI in the germline V gene. The CDR3 runs to 16 residues. Trimming cost V 3 bases and J 7 bases, with 19 bases left between them. The chain's CDR3 is CASSPSGEALENEQFF. CDR3 coding DNA: TGTGCCAGCTCACCCTCGGGGGAGGCCCTAGAGAATGAGCAGTTCTTC.

The rearrangement uses TRBV10-3 and TRBJ1-1, with D possibly being TRBD1 (5 bases). CDR3 length: 11 amino acids. Trimming removed 6 bases from V and 6 bases from J, with 8 bases in between. Germline CDR1 ENHRY, CDR2 SYGVKD. For the CDR3, the DNA is TGTGCCATCAGGGGGCCTTCTGAAGCTTTCTTT. This sequence encodes CAIRGPSEAFF.

This chain uses TRBV30 with TRBJ2-1; unclear D gene. V was trimmed by 4 bases and J by 6 bases, leaving 22 bases between them. The length of the CDR3 is 16 residues. Per germline, CDR1 GTSNPN and CDR2 SVGIG (reference sequence). The CDR3 bases are TGTGCCTGGAAACATCGGTGGGCCCTGGAATCCAATGAGCAGTTCTTC. It encodes CAWKHRWALESNEQFF.

The chain joins TRBV7-3 to TRBJ2-2; D uncertain. The CDR3 runs 13 residues. Trimming pared 1 base from V and 6 bases from J, leaving 6 bases between. CDR1 and CDR2 from the germline V gene are SGHTA and FQGTGA. DNA of the CDR3: TGTGCCAGCAGCTTAAATGTAGCCGGGGAGCTGTTTTTT. Its protein product is CASSLNVAGELFF.

The rearrangement links TRBV7-2 to TRBJ1-1; unclear D gene. Germline lookup yields CDR1 SGHTA and CDR2 FQGNSA. The CDR3 spans 14 residues. The V end was cut by 1 base, the J end by 2 bases, with 8 bases between. CDR3 loop: CASSLVRDNTEAFF. DNA for the CDR3: TGTGCCAGCAGCTTAGTGAGGGATAACACTGAAGCTTTCTTT.

The V call is TRBV29-1, the J call TRBJ2-7; 9 bases fit TRBD1. Germline CDR1 SQVTM, CDR2 ANQGSEA. The CDR3 runs 14 residues. V gave up 6 bases and J gave up 2 bases; unmatched junction bases: 8. CDR3 DNA: TGCAGCGTCCGGGACAGGGTTCTTACCTACGAGCAGTACTTC. Translating gives CSVRDRVLTYEQYF.

CDR3 nucleotides: TGTGCCAGCAGAAGGGGGACTAGCGGGTTCTACGAGCAGTACTTC. Translating gives CASRRGTSGFYEQYF. V usage is TRBV28 and J usage is TRBJ2-5; 12 bases align to TRBD2. The J call is uncertain, as TRBJ2-7 better fits the DNA end. The germline gives CDR1 MDHEN, CDR2 SYDVKM. The CDR3 loop spans 15 amino acids.

This chain uses TRBV5-1 with TRBJ1-2; 7 bases are shared with TRBD1. The CDR3 has 14 amino acids. Germline V lookup: CDR1 SGHRS, CDR2 YFSETQ. After removal of 9 bases from V and 1 base from J, the junction contained 9 bases not matched to a gene. CDR3 sequence (DNA): TGCGCCACCGGACGGGACAGCGGTAACTATGGCTACACCTTC. It is translated as CATGRDSGNYGYTF.

This sequence joins TRBV5-1 and TRBJ2-7; 9 positions match TRBD1. V was pared by 0 bases and J by 1 base, with 2 bases of the junction left unmatched. From germline, CDR1 is SGHRS and CDR2 YFSETQ. The length of the CDR3 is 15 residues. The CDR3 reads CASSLGTGVSYEQYF. The CDR3 coding sequence is TGCGCCAGCAGCTTGGGGACAGGGGTTTCCTACGAGCAGTACTTC. The full variable domain, its missing parts supplied by reference TRBV5-1 and TRBJ2-7, is KAGVTQTPRYLIKTRGQQVTLSCSPISGHRSVSWYQQTPGQGLQFLFEYFSETQRNKGNFPGRFSGRQFSNSRSEMNVSTLELGDSALYLCASSLGTGVSYEQYFGPGTRLTVT.

V and J are TRBV6-5 and TRBJ2-2, with D maybe TRBD2 (5 bases). V shed 6 bases and J shed 1 base, with 12 bases lying between them. CDR3 size: 15 residues. The germline V gene has CDR1 MNHEY and CDR2 SVGAGI. The CDR3 coding sequence is TGTGCCAGCAGCAGCGGAACCCTGAACACCGGGGAGCTGTTTTTT. Encoded protein: CASSSGTLNTGELFF.

V is TRBV9 and J is TRBJ2-7, with a possible D match to TRBD2 (6 bases). With 4 bases removed from V and 3 bases from J, the gap between germline ends came to 14 bases. CDR3 length: 14 residues. Germline-derived CDR1 and CDR2 are SGDLS and YYNGEE. CDR3 nucleotides: TGTGCCAGCAGCCCTCTCGAGCGGGTCTACGAGCAGTACTTC. Translated: CASSPLERVYEQYF.

This rearrangement joins TRBV10-3 to TRBJ1-5; possibly TRBD1 for D (6 bases). Trimming left V 6 bases short and J 2 bases short, with 8 bases between. Germline CDR1 and CDR2: ENHRY and SYGVKD. The CDR3 totals 13 residues. The CDR3 protein is CAISRGGNQPQHF. In nucleotides, the CDR3 is TGTGCCATCAGCAGGGGCGGCAATCAGCCCCAGCATTTT.

V gene TRBV7-2 combines with J gene TRBJ2-1; TRBD2 matches 7 bases. Germline assignment: CDR1 SGHTA and CDR2 FQGNSA. V was pared by 5 bases and J by 9 bases, with 7 bases of the junction left unmatched. This CDR3 comprises 13 residues. Here the CDR3 reads CASSPGTKVEQFF. DNA of the CDR3: TGTGCCAGCAGCCCCGGGACTAAGGTTGAGCAGTTCTTC.

J is TRBJ2-7 and V is TRBV10-1; possible D gene TRBD2, 5 bases. CDR3 length: 14 residues. V was clipped by 8 bases and J by 6 bases, with 20 bases between them. The germline gives CDR1 WNHNN, CDR2 SYGVQD (reference sequence). In DNA, the CDR3 is TGCGCCAGCCGCCTGGAGGCCACGGACGGCGAGCAGTACTTC. Amino acids: CASRLEATDGEQYF.

The chain has TRBV25-1 and TRBJ2-2; D is perhaps TRBD1 (7 bases). V lost 4 bases to trimming and J lost 1 base, with 13 bases between them. The CDR3 sequence is 16 residues long. CDR1 is MGHDK and CDR2 is SYGVNS in the germline V gene. In nucleotides, the CDR3 is TGTGCCAGCAGTGGACCAGGGGGGTGGAACACCGGGGAGCTGTTTTTT. The encoded protein is CASSGPGGWNTGELFF.

The V call is TRBV5-5, the J call TRBJ1-2; D is unresolved. CDR3 size: 15 residues. CDR1 and CDR2 (germline): SGHKS, YYEKEE (reference sequence). V shed 3 bases and J shed 0 bases, with 12 bases lying between them. The DNA of the CDR3 is TGTGCCAGCAGCTGGGTTGGGCAGGCTAACTATGGCTACACCTTC. This codes for CASSWVGQANYGYTF.

The gene calls are TRBV7-8 and TRBJ2-2; D may be TRBD2 (6 bases). From germline, CDR1 is SGHVS and CDR2 FQNEAQ. This CDR3 is 18 amino acids long. V lost 4 bases and J 0 bases, leaving 18 bases between the germline ends. The CDR3 DNA reads TGTGCCAGCAGCTCCCTCGCGGGGCTAGCTGCGAACACCGGGGAGCTGTTTTTT. Translated: CASSSLAGLAANTGELFF. Filled out from reference TRBV7-8 and TRBJ2-2, the complete variable domain reads GAGVSQSPRYKVAKRGQDVALRCDPISGHVSLFWYQQALGQGPEFLTYFQNEAQLDKSGLPSDRFFAERPEGSVSTLKIQRTQQEDSAVYLCASSSLAGLAANTGELFFGEGSRLTVL.

The chain employs TRBV11-3 and TRBJ1-1, with 7 bases that match TRBD1. V lost 5 bases to trimming and J lost 1 base; unmatched junction nucleotides: 4. The CDR3 runs 14 residues. The germline CDR1 and CDR2 sequences are SGHNT and YENEEA. The CDR3 sequence is CASSPRDRNTEAFF. The CDR3 coding sequence is TGTGCCAGCAGCCCCCGGGACAGGAACACTGAAGCTTTCTTT.

V usage is TRBV5-8 and J usage is TRBJ1-1, with 7 nucleotides matching TRBD1. V lost 1 base to trimming and J lost 0 bases; unmatched junction nucleotides: 12. The CDR3 loop spans 18 amino acids. Germline values: CDR1 SGHTS, CDR2 YDEGEE. CDR3 nucleotides: TGTGCCAGCAGCTTGATCTTAGGACAGGACAGCATGAACACTGAAGCTTTCTTT. Translated: CASSLILGQDSMNTEAFF.

V and J are TRBV9 and TRBJ2-2; 7 bases map to TRBD2. Per germline, CDR1 SGDLS and CDR2 YYNGEE. Losses at the gene ends were 4 bases for V and 0 bases for J; bases not matched to a gene: 6. The CDR3 is made up of 16 amino acids. Written as DNA, the CDR3 is TGTGCCAGCAGCTCCCTGGGAGGGCCGAACACCGGGGAGCTGTTTTTT. This sequence encodes CASSSLGGPNTGELFF.

This chain uses TRBV27 with TRBJ2-6; a possible D gene is TRBD1 (6 bases). Germline V gene data show CDR1 as MNHEY and CDR2 as SMNVEV (reference sequence). Trimming stripped 3 bases from V and 0 bases from J, with 12 bases between. This CDR3 is built from 17 residues. CDR3 protein: CASSFITGFSGANVLTF. CDR3 in DNA: TGTGCCAGCAGTTTCATAACAGGGTTCTCTGGGGCCAACGTCCTGACTTTC.

This sequence joins TRBV7-6 and TRBJ2-7; no clear D gene. The CDR3 loop spans 14 amino acids. V was trimmed by 2 bases and J by 0 bases, leaving 8 bases between them. Germline V gene sequence: CDR1 SGHVS, CDR2 FNYEAQ. CDR3 coding DNA: TGTGCCAGCAGCTTACAAAGAGCCTCCTACGAGCAGTACTTC. Amino acid sequence: CASSLQRASYEQYF.

The chain uses TRBV4-3 and TRBJ2-7; 10 bases line up with TRBD1. This CDR3 has 18 residues. The trim removed 0 bases at V and 2 bases at J, leaving 10 bases unmatched. Looked up from germline, CDR1 is LGHNA and CDR2 is YSLEER. For the CDR3, the DNA is TGCGCCAGCAGCCAAGATCTAGTATTTGGGACAGGGGCCTACGAGCAGTACTTC. It is translated as CASSQDLVFGTGAYEQYF.

The chain joins TRBV7-2 to TRBJ1-2, with a weak D call TRBD1 (6 bases). The germline V gene encodes CDR1 SGHTA and CDR2 FQGNSA. The CDR3 has 13 residues. V lost 5 bases to trimming and J lost 6 bases, with 13 bases between them. CDR3 amino acids: CASSPKGGDGYTF. The CDR3 nucleotides are TGTGCCAGCAGCCCCAAGGGGGGGGATGGCTACACCTTC.

The CDR3 protein is CAWADRPRDEQYF. The CDR3 DNA is TGTGCCTGGGCCGACAGGCCCAGGGACGAGCAGTACTTC. J is TRBJ2-7 and V is TRBV30, with D tentatively TRBD1 (6 bases). V was clipped by 5 bases and J by 5 bases, with 16 bases between them. The V gene's germline CDR1 is GTSNPN and CDR2 SVGIG (reference sequence). The CDR3 length is 13 residues.

CDR3 sequence (DNA): TGTGCCAGCAGCGTAAGACAGTTTGAAGCTTTCTTT. This sequence encodes CASSVRQFEAFF. The V gene is TRBV13, the J gene TRBJ1-1; TRBD1 is a possible D gene (5 bases). This CDR3 is 12 amino acids long. Germline CDR1 reads PRHDT; CDR2 reads FYEKMQ (reference sequence). The V end lost 5 bases, the J end lost 7 bases, and 11 bases lay between the germline ends.

The chain combines TRBV18 with TRBJ1-1; D call uncertain. Trimming removed 1 base from V and 7 bases from J, with 7 bases in between. The CDR3 is made up of 12 amino acids. From germline, CDR1 is KGHSH and CDR2 LQKENI. The CDR3 sequence: CASSPQRDEAFF. The DNA of the CDR3 is TGTGCCAGCTCACCACAGAGGGATGAAGCTTTCTTT.